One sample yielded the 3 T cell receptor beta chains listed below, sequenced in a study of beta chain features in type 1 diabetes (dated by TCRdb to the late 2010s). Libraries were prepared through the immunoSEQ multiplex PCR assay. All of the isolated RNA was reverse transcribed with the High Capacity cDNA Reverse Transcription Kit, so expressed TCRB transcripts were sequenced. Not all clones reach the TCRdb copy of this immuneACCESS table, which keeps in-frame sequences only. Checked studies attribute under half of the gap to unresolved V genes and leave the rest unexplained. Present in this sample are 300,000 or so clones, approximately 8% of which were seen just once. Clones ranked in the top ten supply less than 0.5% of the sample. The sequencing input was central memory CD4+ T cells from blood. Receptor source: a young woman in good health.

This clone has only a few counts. DNA for the CDR3: TGCGCCAGCAGCCAGGCCTACAGGGGGCCAGGAGAGACCCAGTACTTC. Its protein is CASSQAYRGPGETQYF. The chain has TRBV5-1 and TRBJ2-5, with 9 positions matching TRBD1. Trimming cost V 4 bases and J 4 bases; bases outside gene matches: 11. The CDR3 sequence is 16 residues long. Germline assignment: CDR1 SGHRS and CDR2 YFSETQ.

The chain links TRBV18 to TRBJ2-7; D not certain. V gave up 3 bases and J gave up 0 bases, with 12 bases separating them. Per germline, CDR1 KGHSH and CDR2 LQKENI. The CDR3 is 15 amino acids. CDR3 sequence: CASSPVPQSSYEQYF. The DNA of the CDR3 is TGTGCCAGCTCACCGGTGCCTCAAAGCTCCTACGAGCAGTACTTC.

The CDR3 sequence: CASSPPTGGYGYTF. The DNA of the CDR3 is TGTGCCAGCAGCCCTCCTACGGGGGGCTATGGCTACACCTTC. The rearrangement uses TRBV7-3 and TRBJ1-2, with D perhaps matching TRBD1 (5 bases). V dropped 5 bases and J dropped 4 bases, with 14 bases sitting between them. Germline loops: CDR1 SGHTA, CDR2 FQGTGA. This CDR3 spans 14 amino acids.